This passage covers 18 T cell receptor beta chains from one sample sequenced in a study of blood T cell repertoires in COVID-19. TCRdb's copy holds only in-frame clones and misses some; the assay was immunoSEQ multiplex PCR. Here the sample spans approximately 260,000 clones, about 90% being singletons. Source material: peripheral blood. These receptors were taken from a woman in her sixties or seventies with COVID-19, enrolled during active disease.

The CDR3 DNA is TGTGCCAGCAGCTTGGCCGTCATTGGGAGTCGTTCCTACGAGCAGTACTTC. Translated, it gives CASSLAVIGSRSYEQYF. The chain recombines TRBV5-4 with TRBJ2-7; perhaps TRBD2 as D (5 bases). The CDR3 has 17 residues. With 0 bases removed from V and 1 base from J, the gap between germline ends came to 17 bases. Germline V CDR1 and CDR2: SGHNT, YYREEE (reference sequence).

The V gene is TRBV15, the J gene TRBJ2-7; 7 bases map to TRBD1. The CDR3 contains 14 residues. V lost 5 bases, J lost 3 bases, and 7 bases stayed unmatched. CDR1 LNHNV and CDR2 YYDKDF come from the germline V gene (reference sequence). For the CDR3, the DNA is TGTGCCACCAGCCAAGACAGGGCCCTCTACGAGCAGTACTTC. Translating gives CATSQDRALYEQYF.

This chain uses TRBV20-1 with TRBJ1-1; D remains ambiguous. Trimming stripped 6 bases from V and 0 bases from J, with 11 bases between. Germline V gene data show CDR1 as DFQATT and CDR2 as SNEGSKA (reference sequence). This CDR3 contains 13 residues. CDR3 loop: CSASHSLNTEAFF. The CDR3 coding sequence is TGCAGTGCCAGTCACAGCCTGAACACTGAAGCTTTCTTT.

This chain joins TRBV10-3 and TRBJ2-1, with D uncertain. Germline V gene lookup returns CDR1 ENHRY and CDR2 SYGVKD. The CDR3 consists of 12 residues. Trimming pared 6 bases from V and 4 bases from J, leaving 7 bases between. CDR3 loop: CAIRSRYNEQFF. In DNA, the CDR3 is TGTGCCATCAGGAGTCGATACAATGAGCAGTTCTTC.

The chain links TRBV28 to TRBJ2-3; TRBD2 matches 8 bases. This CDR3 is 14 amino acids long. With 10 bases clipped from V and 0 bases from J, the junction kept 6 bases outside the gene matches. Per germline, CDR1 MDHEN and CDR2 SYDVKM. The CDR3 coding sequence is TGTGCCACCCTACTAGCGGCTAGCACAGATACGCAGTATTTT. As protein: CATLLAASTDTQYF.

The V gene is TRBV5-1, the J gene TRBJ2-5; TRBD2 aligns across 8 bases. CDR1 SGHRS and CDR2 YFSETQ come from the germline V gene. CDR3 length: 14 amino acids. Trimming removed 2 bases from V and 3 bases from J; junction bases left unmatched: 3. The CDR3 spells CASSLLAEEETQYF. In DNA, the CDR3 is TGCGCCAGCAGCTTACTAGCGGAGGAAGAGACCCAGTACTTC.

CDR3 bases: TGTGCCAGCAGCCCGGGGAGAAAAGTCCGCACCGGGGAGCTGTTTTTT. Its translation: CASSPGRKVRTGELFF. The chain uses TRBV9 and TRBJ2-2; possibly TRBD2 for D (5 bases). Per the germline V gene, CDR1 is SGDLS and CDR2 is YYNGEE. The V and J ends lost 4 bases and 4 bases respectively, with 17 bases between them. The CDR3 is 16 residues long. Variable domain in full (rest from reference TRBV9 and TRBJ2-2): DSGVTQTPKHLITATGQRVTLRCSPRSGDLSVYWYQQSLDQGLQFLIQYYNGEERAKGNILERFSAQQFPDLHSELNLSSLELGDSALYFCASSPGRKVRTGELFFGEGSRLTVL.

Notes on this clone: This CDR3 is also generated by other DNA sequences in the sample. J is TRBJ1-2 and V is TRBV30, with 8 bases lining up with TRBD1. The CDR3 totals 12 residues. V was clipped by 5 bases and J by 2 bases; unmatched bases: 1. Germline-derived CDR1 and CDR2 are GTSNPN and SVGIG (reference sequence). CDR3 amino acids: CAWGTGNYGYTF. CDR3 nucleotides: TGTGCCTGGGGGACAGGAAACTATGGCTACACCTTC.

In this sample, this clone turned up a few times. V and J are TRBV7-3 and TRBJ1-1; the match to TRBD1 covers 9 bases. The CDR3 sequence is 14 residues long. CDR1 and CDR2 (germline): SGHTA, FQGTGA. The V segment lost 3 bases and the J segment 4 bases; nucleotides outside the gene matches: 3. This CDR3 is CASSLTGGLTEAFF. CDR3 nucleotide sequence: TGTGCCAGCAGCTTGACAGGGGGACTCACTGAAGCTTTCTTT.

The chain recombines TRBV12-3 or TRBV12-4 with TRBJ2-7, with D unresolved. V was shortened by 6 bases and J by 3 bases, with 9 bases between the two germline ends. The CDR3 contains 12 residues. The CDR3 region is CASRLSNYEQYF. As DNA, the CDR3 is TGTGCCAGCAGGTTATCCAACTACGAGCAGTACTTC.

The J gene is TRBJ2-7, the V gene TRBV27; D gene unclear. The CDR3 extends over 14 amino acids. Per germline, CDR1 MNHEY and CDR2 SMNVEV (reference sequence). V was pared by 2 bases and J by 7 bases, with 15 bases between. The CDR3, as DNA: TGTGCCAGCAGTTTACGGCAGGTGTCGTTGGAGCAGTACTTC. This sequence encodes CASSLRQVSLEQYF.

The chain carries TRBV3-1 (or the pseudogene TRBV3-2) and TRBJ1-5; maybe TRBD1 (5 bases). V lost 3 bases, J lost 6 bases, and 6 bases lay in between. This CDR3 is built from 12 residues. CDR1 and CDR2 (germline): LGHDT, YNNKEL (reference sequence). CDR3 sequence: CASSQGGQPQHF. In DNA, the CDR3 is TGTGCCAGCAGCCAGGGGGGTCAGCCCCAGCATTTT.

This clone was detected only once. The rearrangement links TRBV19 to TRBJ1-1; maybe TRBD1 (6 bases). This CDR3 comprises 14 residues. In germline, CDR1 is LNHDA, CDR2 SQIVND (reference sequence). Trimming removed 6 bases from V and 6 bases from J, with 17 bases in between. CDR3 coding DNA: TGTGCCAGTAGGTGGCTGGACAGATCTCCTGAAGCTTTCTTT. Translation gives CASRWLDRSPEAFF.

The rearrangement uses TRBV11-3 and TRBJ2-7, with TRBD2 matching 10 bases. The CDR3 runs to 15 residues. V lost 2 bases, J lost 4 bases, and 5 bases stayed unmatched. From germline, CDR1 is SGHNT and CDR2 YENEEA. CDR3 protein: CASSLRLAGEYEQYF. As DNA, the CDR3 is TGTGCCAGCAGCTTAAGGCTAGCGGGGGAATACGAGCAGTACTTC.

J is TRBJ1-1 and V is TRBV28; no definite D call. Trimming took 3 bases from V and 1 from J, leaving 3 bases between them. Germline assignment: CDR1 MDHEN and CDR2 SYDVKM. The CDR3 contains 12 residues. The DNA for the CDR3 is TGTGCCAGCAGTTTTCGGAACACTGAAGCTTTCTTT. It encodes CASSFRNTEAFF.

The J gene is TRBJ1-2, the V gene TRBV7-9; 8 positions agree with TRBD1. CDR3 size: 16 residues. CDR1 is SEHNR and CDR2 is FQNEAQ in the germline V gene (reference sequence). The ends lost 1 base at V and 4 bases at J; junction bases unmatched: 8. As DNA, the CDR3 is TGTGCCAGCAGCTTAGGAGTCGGACAGGGACTCTATGGCTACACCTTC. Amino acid sequence: CASSLGVGQGLYGYTF. Looking up the rest from reference TRBV7-9 and TRBJ1-2 gives the full variable domain: DTGVSQNPRHKITKRGQNVTFRCDPISEHNRLYWYRQTLGQGPEFLTYFQNEAQLEKSRLLSDRFSAERPKGSFSTLEIQRTEQGDSAMYLCASSLGVGQGLYGYTFGSGTRLTVV.

The CDR3, as DNA: TGTGCCAGCAGTAAACAGGGGCCCTATAATTCACCCCTCCACTTT. Translated, it gives CASSKQGPYNSPLHF. The rearrangement uses TRBV6-6 and TRBJ1-6, with 7 bases identical to TRBD1. The CDR3 loop spans 15 amino acids. V trimming: 5 bases; J trimming: 2 bases; junction bases outside the gene matches: 3. Germline CDR1 and CDR2: MNHNY and SVGAGI (reference sequence).

CDR3 protein: CASSHADTQYF. The CDR3 DNA sequence: TGTGCCAGCAGCCACGCAGATACGCAGTATTTT. The chain is built from TRBV3-1 (or the pseudogene TRBV3-2) and TRBJ2-3; D not resolved. Germline V CDR1 and CDR2: LGHDT, YNNKEL (reference sequence). This CDR3 contains 11 residues. Deletions cut 3 bases from V and 4 bases from J, with 2 bases between.